This T cell receptor (beta chain) comes out of a study of cytomegalovirus exposure and HLA in healthy donors. General observations from the study: An ancestry cluster, one associated with Asian ancestry, reportedly showed fewer N-insertions than the approximately 700-donor mean in a later analysis. Earlier analysis found most TCR beta V segments productive about 90% or about 30% of the time.

With respect to this clone: No antigen is known for it.

The PCR was carried out with 60 Vbeta primers and 13 Jbeta primers. Generated by immunoSEQ multiplex PCR, the TCRdb table keeps only in-frame clones and is missing some. In the table there are approximately 140,000 clones, 79% of which are singletons. Germline V gene lookup returns CDR1 SGHRS and CDR2 YFSETQ. The CDR3 is 16 residues long. The junction had 2 bases not matched to a gene; V was cut back by 5 bases and J by 1 base. The clonotype comes from a man aged 50-59 years in good health and CMV-seropositive. Sample: PBMCs. The V call is TRBV5-1, the J call TRBJ2-1, with 14 bases fitting TRBD2. CDR3 DNA sequence: TGCGCCAGCAGTGGACTAGCGGGAGGATCCTACAATGAGCAGTTCTTC. The encoded protein is CASSGLAGGSYNEQFF. Full variable domain (missing parts from reference TRBV5-1 and TRBJ2-1): KAGVTQTPRYLIKTRGQQVTLSCSPISGHRSVSWYQQTPGQGLQFLFEYFSETQRNKGNFPGRFSGRQFSNSRSEMNVSTLELGDSALYLCASSGLAGGSYNEQFFGPGTRLTVL.